The 30 T cell receptor beta chains given below trace back to one sample, sequenced in a study of blood T cells in healthy people across ages. Primed by a sample-barcoded 5' primer and a J-beta primer mix, a second PCR proceeded for about 6 to 12 cycles. TCRdb redid the calling of the 5' RACE reads with MiXCR, one entry per CDR3 protein. The sample contains 850,000 to 1,100,000 distinct CDR3 sequences, 35% to 40% of which appear only once. Sequencing was done on a sample of blood. The receptors were gathered from a man aged 18 to 29 in good health.

This clonotype appeared a few times. CDR3: CAISGTSGGGGEQFF. CDR3 bases: TGTGCCATCAGCGGAACTAGCGGGGGAGGGGGTGAGCAGTTCTTC. The V gene is TRBV10-3, the J gene TRBJ2-1; TRBD2 matches at 11 bases. The CDR3 totals 15 residues. CDR1 is ENHRY, CDR2 SYGVKD, per germline. J lost 9 bases, V lost 6 bases, and 10 bases had no gene match.

The chain couples TRBV10-3 to TRBJ1-2, with TRBD1 matching 8 bases. CDR1 and CDR2 (germline): ENHRY, SYGVKD. With V trimmed by 6 bases and J by 10 bases, 10 bases remained unmatched. This CDR3 spans 13 amino acids. DNA for the CDR3: TGTGCCATCAGGGACAGGGTAATGGATGACTACACCTTC. Its protein product is CAIRDRVMDDYTF.

This clonotype was seen only once. J is TRBJ2-5 and V is TRBV6-5; TRBD2 is a possible D gene (6 bases). Germline lookup yields CDR1 MNHEY and CDR2 SVGAGI. Trimming took off 6 bases at V and 0 bases at J, with 11 bases between the two ends. This CDR3 spans 14 amino acids. The CDR3 DNA follows: TGTGCCAGCAGCCCGGGACTGTACCAAGAGACCCAGTACTTC. This gives the protein CASSPGLYQETQYF.

Concerning this clonotype: A single base separates this from a much larger clone, so it may be a read error. The rearrangement uses TRBV29-1 and TRBJ2-3; D might be TRBD1 (5 bases). The V and J ends lost 4 bases and 2 bases respectively, with 16 bases between them. The CDR3 runs to 15 residues. The germline gives CDR1 SQVTM, CDR2 ANQGSEA. CDR3 DNA: TGCAGCGTTGGGACACATTCAGATCCCACAGATACGCAGTATTTT. The encoded protein is CSVGTHSDPTDTQYF.

This clonotype occurred a few times. The chain has TRBV3-1 and TRBJ2-7; D unclear. Germline CDR1 is LGHDT and CDR2 is YNNKEL (reference sequence). The CDR3 covers 14 residues. Trimming shortened V by 2 bases and J by 2 bases, and 10 bases separated the two germline ends. The CDR3 spells CASSQTDGAYEQYF. In DNA, the CDR3 is TGTGCCAGCAGCCAAACGGACGGAGCCTACGAGCAGTACTTC.

This clonotype came up a few times. The chain combines TRBV12-3 or TRBV12-4 with TRBJ2-2; D perhaps matches TRBD1 (5 bases). Trimming removed 6 bases from V and 2 bases from J, with 7 bases in between. The CDR3 sequence is 13 residues long. CDR3 nucleotide sequence: TGTGCCAGCAGACAGGATAACACCGGGGAGCTGTTTTTT. It yields the protein CASRQDNTGELFF.

The CDR3 DNA reads TGTGCCAGCAGTTACGGGGCAGGGAACCAAGAGACCCAGTACTTC. Translation: CASSYGAGNQETQYF. V is TRBV6-6 and J is TRBJ2-5; possible D gene TRBD1, 5 bases. The CDR3 runs to 15 residues. Germline V CDR1 and CDR2: MNHNY, SVGAGI (reference sequence). Trimming stripped 2 bases from V and 0 bases from J, with 10 bases between.

In its sample, this clonotype was seen a few times. V usage is TRBV28 and J usage is TRBJ2-1; 9 bases agree with TRBD1. V lost 6 bases, J lost 0 bases, and 15 bases stayed unmatched. CDR3 length: 19 residues. Germline CDR1 is MDHEN and CDR2 is SYDVKM. CDR3 residues: CASSRPGTGPSYSYNEQFF. CDR3 in DNA: TGTGCCAGCAGCCGACCGGGGACAGGGCCTAGTTACTCCTACAATGAGCAGTTCTTC.

The chain links TRBV6-1 to TRBJ2-3, with a possible D match to TRBD1 (5 bases). V dropped 2 bases and J dropped 1 base, with 10 bases sitting between them. The length of the CDR3 is 15 residues. CDR1 is MNHNS, CDR2 SASEGT, per germline. This CDR3 reads CASSEPGKRTDTQYF. CDR3 DNA sequence: TGTGCCAGCAGTGAACCAGGGAAACGCACAGATACGCAGTATTTT.

This clonotype occurred a few times. The V and J genes are TRBV6-5 and TRBJ2-1, with 7 bases aligning to TRBD1. V shed 6 bases, J shed 0 bases, and the junction held 5 bases outside the gene matches. Germline V CDR1 and CDR2: MNHEY, SVGAGI. CDR3 size: 15 residues. The CDR3 DNA sequence: TGTGCCAGCAGCAGCAGGGGGAACTCCTACAATGAGCAGTTCTTC. This translates into CASSSRGNSYNEQFF.

The genes are TRBV7-9 and TRBJ1-3; the D is unclear. Between the trimmed V and J ends, which lost 8 bases and 2 bases, there was a span of 22 bases. From germline, CDR1 is SEHNR and CDR2 FQNEAQ (reference sequence). This CDR3 is built from 17 residues. CDR3 sequence (DNA): TGTGCCAGCGCGTCCTATGGCCGGGAGAGAGCTGGAAACACCATATATTTT. Its translation: CASASYGRERAGNTIYF.

This clonotype was found a few times. This sequence joins TRBV7-2 and TRBJ1-4; weak D call: TRBD1 (5 bases). The V end was cut by 7 bases, the J end by 4 bases, with 13 bases between. The CDR3 has 14 residues. The germline V gene has CDR1 SGHTA and CDR2 FQGNSA. CDR3 protein: CASKPNDSNEKLFF. CDR3 sequence (DNA): TGTGCCAGCAAACCTAACGACAGTAATGAAAAACTGTTTTTT.

This clonotype is a singleton in its sample. The gene calls are TRBV7-9 and TRBJ1-1, with no clear D. The germline gives CDR1 SEHNR, CDR2 FQNEAQ (reference sequence). V was cut by 1 base and J by 1 base, with 10 bases left in between. The CDR3 is 15 residues long. CDR3 nucleotide sequence: TGTGCCAGCAGCTTAGAGGTCGGCGGGAACACTGAAGCTTTCTTT. It yields the protein CASSLEVGGNTEAFF.

Worth noting for this clonotype: In this CDR3 the conserved last residue, phenylalanine or tryptophan, is missing, so a read error is likely. The chain recombines TRBV2 with TRBJ2-1; no definite D call. From germline, CDR1 is SNHLY and CDR2 FYNNEI. The V gene lost 3 bases and the J gene lost 0 bases, with 9 bases spanning the gap. This CDR3 spans 15 amino acids. CDR3 residues: CASSDFTSSYNEQFL. CDR3 nucleotides: TGTGCCAGCAGTGATTTTACGAGCTCCTACAATGAGCAGTTCTTA.

This chain links TRBV4-3 with TRBJ1-2, with 9 bases aligning to TRBD1. CDR1 is LGHNA and CDR2 is YSLEER in the germline V gene. V gave up 0 bases and J gave up 3 bases; unmatched junction bases: 5. The CDR3 is made up of 16 amino acids. In nucleotides, the CDR3 is TGCGCCAGCAGCCAAGAGTCCACAGGGGGCGACTATGGCTACACCTTC. It is translated as CASSQESTGGDYGYTF.

The rearrangement links TRBV2 to TRBJ2-3; TRBD2 matches 7 bases. Germline assignment: CDR1 SNHLY and CDR2 FYNNEI. The ends lost 7 bases at V and 0 bases at J; junction bases unmatched: 7. This CDR3 comprises 15 residues. CDR3 residues: CASNLAGDSTDTQYF. The CDR3 DNA reads TGTGCCAGCAATTTGGCGGGGGATAGCACAGATACGCAGTATTTT.

This chain links TRBV27 with TRBJ1-5; 7 bases align to TRBD1. CDR3 length equals 13 residues. Germline CDR1 reads MNHEY; CDR2 reads SMNVEV (reference sequence). Trimming cost V 5 bases and J 6 bases; bases outside gene matches: 4. CDR3 in DNA: TGTGCCAGCAGTAGGGACAGATGTCAGCCCCAGCATTTT. This gives the protein CASSRDRCQPQHF.

In its sample, this clonotype was seen a few times. This chain connects TRBV9 to TRBJ1-4, with 9 bases identical to TRBD1. V lost 4 bases, J lost 4 bases, and 5 bases stayed unmatched. Germline CDR1 reads SGDLS; CDR2 reads YYNGEE. This CDR3 is 15 amino acids long. For the CDR3, the DNA is TGTGCCAGCAGCCCTTGGGACAGGGATAATGAAAAACTGTTTTTT. As protein: CASSPWDRDNEKLFF.

The rearrangement links TRBV19 to TRBJ1-2; no firm D call. V was trimmed by 2 bases and J by 0 bases, leaving 10 bases between them. Germline CDR1 LNHDA, CDR2 SQIVND (reference sequence). This CDR3 spans 15 amino acids. CDR3 bases: TGTGCCAGTAGTATACGGGAACCTCCTAACTATGGCTACACCTTC. It codes for CASSIREPPNYGYTF.

With respect to this clonotype: The missing conserved phenylalanine or tryptophan at the end of this CDR3 makes a read error likely. The rearrangement joins TRBV6-2 or TRBV6-3 to TRBJ2-7; D gene uncertain. Trimming shortened V by 5 bases and J by 0 bases, and 11 bases separated the two germline ends. Per the germline V gene, CDR1 is MNHEY and CDR2 is SVGEGT. The CDR3 runs to 14 residues. CDR3 sequence: CASSHWTDSYEQYL. CDR3 sequence (DNA): TGTGCCAGCAGTCATTGGACGGACTCCTACGAGCAGTACTTA.

This clonotype was found many times. V usage is TRBV3-1 and J usage is TRBJ1-2; D gene uncertain. V was cut by 0 bases and J by 0 bases, with 2 bases left in between. Germline V gene data show CDR1 as LGHDT and CDR2 as YNNKEL (reference sequence). The CDR3 loop spans 13 amino acids. CDR3 nucleotides: TGTGCCAGCAGCCAAGAAGCTAACTATGGCTACACCTTC. This sequence encodes CASSQEANYGYTF.

This clonotype was observed a handful of times. The V call is TRBV7-2, the J call TRBJ2-3; 7 bases match TRBD2. With 2 bases clipped from V and 0 bases from J, the junction kept 8 bases outside the gene matches. The CDR3 runs 17 residues. Germline loops: CDR1 SGHTA, CDR2 FQGNSA. CDR3 sequence (DNA): TGTGCCAGCAGCTTACCAAAAAGCGGGACTAGCACAGATACGCAGTATTTT. Translating gives CASSLPKSGTSTDTQYF.

This chain uses TRBV28 with TRBJ1-4; maybe TRBD1 (5 bases). In germline, CDR1 is MDHEN, CDR2 SYDVKM. This CDR3 has 15 residues. V was pared by 6 bases and J by 0 bases, with 11 bases between. The CDR3 DNA follows: TGTGCCAGCAGGCAGGGCCCTGCAACTAATGAAAAACTGTTTTTT. Translated: CASRQGPATNEKLFF. Filled out from reference TRBV28 and TRBJ1-4, the complete variable domain reads DVKVTQSSRYLVKRTGEKVFLECVQDMDHENMFWYRQDPGLGLRLIYFSYDVKMKEKGDIPEGYSVSREKKERFSLILESASTNQTSMYLCASRQGPATNEKLFFGSGTQLSVL.

This clonotype was counted a few times. The chain is built from TRBV27 and TRBJ2-1, with D perhaps TRBD2 (5 bases). The CDR3 runs to 14 residues. CDR1 and CDR2 from the germline V gene are MNHEY and SMNVEV (reference sequence). V was clipped by 8 bases and J by 3 bases, with 14 bases between them. The CDR3 bases are TGTGCCAGCGCCCGTGAGGGTTTCTACAATGAGCAGTTCTTC. This encodes CASAREGFYNEQFF.

Only a few counts were recorded for this clonotype. V gene TRBV20-1 combines with J gene TRBJ2-1, with a possible D match to TRBD2 (6 bases). This CDR3 region has 15 residues. CDR1 is DFQATT, CDR2 SNEGSKA, per germline (reference sequence). V dropped 5 bases and J dropped 5 bases, with 19 bases sitting between them. The DNA of the CDR3 is TGCAGTGCTCGCTACTCCGGGACTTGGGACAATGAGCAGTTCTTC. Protein sequence: CSARYSGTWDNEQFF.

This clonotype was picked up a small number of times. The chain uses TRBV4-3 and TRBJ2-3, with 7 positions matching TRBD2. This CDR3 comprises 15 residues. V lost 4 bases and J lost 4; bases outside the gene matches: 8. CDR1 and CDR2 (germline): LGHNA, YSLEER. CDR3 coding DNA: TGCGCCAGCAGCCCCCTGGGAGGGGTCGCAGATACGCAGTATTTT. Encoded protein: CASSPLGGVADTQYF.

The chain couples TRBV14 to TRBJ1-2; no definite D call. V gave up 1 base and J gave up 3 bases, with 12 bases separating them. The CDR3 runs 15 residues. The germline V gene has CDR1 SGHDN and CDR2 FVKESK. This CDR3 reads CASSQVGSGYYGYTF. Written as DNA, the CDR3 is TGTGCCAGCAGCCAAGTGGGAAGCGGCTACTATGGCTACACCTTC. The entire variable domain, with the rest obtained from reference TRBV14 and TRBJ1-2, is as follows: EAGVTQFPSHSVIEKGQTVTLRCDPISGHDNLYWYRRVMGKEIKFLLHFVKESKQDESGMPNNRFLAERTGGTYSTLKVQPAELEDSGVYFCASSQVGSGYYGYTFGSGTRLTVV.

This clonotype was found many times. This chain links TRBV9 with TRBJ2-5; D is possibly TRBD2 (5 bases). Trimming shortened V by 4 bases and J by 1 base, and 14 bases separated the two germline ends. The CDR3 totals 15 residues. CDR1 SGDLS and CDR2 YYNGEE come from the germline V gene. The CDR3 DNA reads TGTGCCAGCAGCCGATGGACTGCTCCCCAAGAGACCCAGTACTTC. Translated: CASSRWTAPQETQYF. Based on the CDR3 plus reference TRBV9 and TRBJ2-5, the full variable domain is DSGVTQTPKHLITATGQRVTLRCSPRSGDLSVYWYQQSLDQGLQFLIQYYNGEERAKGNILERFSAQQFPDLHSELNLSSLELGDSALYFCASSRWTAPQETQYFGPGTRLLVL.

CDR3 protein: CAISEPGGTTDTQYF. The CDR3 nucleotides read TGTGCCATCAGTGAACCGGGAGGGACCACAGATACGCAGTATTTT. The V gene is TRBV10-3, the J gene TRBJ2-3, with 8 bases lining up with TRBD2. CDR3 length: 15 residues. The germline V gene has CDR1 ENHRY and CDR2 SYGVKD. J was trimmed by 2 bases and V by 3 bases; bases with no gene match: 4.

CDR3 in amino acids: CASSPSGDAQYF. In DNA form, the CDR3 reads TGTGCCAGCAGTCCGAGCGGGGATGCGCAGTATTTT. The gene calls are TRBV27 and TRBJ2-3, with 7 bases that match TRBD2. The ends lost 5 bases at V and 10 bases at J; junction bases unmatched: 6. The CDR3 is 12 amino acids. Germline V lookup: CDR1 MNHEY, CDR2 SMNVEV (reference sequence).